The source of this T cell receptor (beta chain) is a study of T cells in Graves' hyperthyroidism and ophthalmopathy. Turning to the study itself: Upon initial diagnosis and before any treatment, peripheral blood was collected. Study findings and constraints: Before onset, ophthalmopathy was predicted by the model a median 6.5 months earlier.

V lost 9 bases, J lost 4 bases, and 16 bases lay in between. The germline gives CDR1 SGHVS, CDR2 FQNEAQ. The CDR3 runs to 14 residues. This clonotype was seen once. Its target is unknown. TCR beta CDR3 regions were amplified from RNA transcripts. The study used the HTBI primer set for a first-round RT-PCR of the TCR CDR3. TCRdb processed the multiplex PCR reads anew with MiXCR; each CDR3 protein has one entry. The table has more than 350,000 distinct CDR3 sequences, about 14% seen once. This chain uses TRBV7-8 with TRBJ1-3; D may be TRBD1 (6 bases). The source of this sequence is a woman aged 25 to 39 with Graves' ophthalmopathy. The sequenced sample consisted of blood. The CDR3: CARSSAQGGNTIYF. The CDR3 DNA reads TGTGCCAGGTCGTCTGCACAGGGAGGAAACACCATATATTTT. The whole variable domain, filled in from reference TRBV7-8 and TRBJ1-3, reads GAGVSQSPRYKVAKRGQDVALRCDPISGHVSLFWYQQALGQGPEFLTYFQNEAQLDKSGLPSDRFFAERPEGSVSTLKIQRTQQEDSAVYLCARSSAQGGNTIYFGEGSWLTVV.